This TCR beta chain emerged from a study of blood T cell repertoires in COVID-19. The CDR3 has 13 amino acids. Trimming pared 4 bases from V and 5 bases from J, leaving 12 bases between. The germline V gene encodes CDR1 SQVTM and CDR2 ANQGSEA. Sequencing was performed with immunoSEQ multiplex PCR; in TCRdb, only in-frame clones are kept and a portion is missing. The sample includes 100,000 or so clones, 81% of them seen just once. The TCR comes from a man older than 75 with acute or convalescent COVID-19. Sequencing used peripheral blood. The chain couples TRBV29-1 to TRBJ2-1; D is unresolved. CDR3 DNA sequence: TGCAGCGTTGCTCCGACAATGAACAATGAGCAGTTCTTC. This sequence encodes CSVAPTMNNEQFF.